This T cell receptor beta chain comes out of a study of blood T cell repertoires in COVID-19. Per germline, CDR1 ENHRY and CDR2 SYGVKD. V was pared by 5 bases and J by 6 bases, with 6 bases between. The CDR3 covers 11 residues. Sequencing used immunoSEQ multiplex PCR; TCRdb keeps in-frame clones, though not all of them. The sample consists of 30,000 to 40,000 clones, roughly nine tenths of them appearing once. This receptor was taken from a woman in her thirties in a cohort sampled during active COVID-19. Sequencing input: peripheral blood. The V call is TRBV10-3, the J call TRBJ2-3; D unclear. The CDR3 region is CAISTRDTQYF. The DNA for the CDR3 is TGTGCCATCAGTACGCGGGATACGCAGTATTTT.